The 2 T cell receptor beta chains presented below share a single source sample, sequenced in a study of cytomegalovirus exposure and HLA in healthy donors. The PCR was carried out with 60 Vbeta primers and 13 Jbeta primers. Generated by immunoSEQ multiplex PCR, the TCRdb table keeps only in-frame clones and is missing some. The sample carries about 100,000 clones, roughly 85% recorded once. Specimen: PBMCs. These receptors came from a woman in her 40s in good health and CMV-seronegative.

The V call is TRBV5-1, the J call TRBJ1-2; perhaps TRBD1 as D (5 bases). Germline-derived CDR1 and CDR2 are SGHRS and YFSETQ. The CDR3 spans 14 residues. V was clipped by 0 bases and J by 2 bases, with 8 bases between them. In DNA, the CDR3 is TGCGCCAGCAGCTTGGGACAGAGAAACTATGGCTACACCTTC. Encoded protein: CASSLGQRNYGYTF.

The V and J genes are TRBV11-3 and TRBJ1-1; D is perhaps TRBD1 (6 bases). The CDR3 sequence is 13 residues long. Germline assignment: CDR1 SGHNT and CDR2 YENEEA. V was shortened by 3 bases and J by 4 bases, with 9 bases between the two germline ends. The CDR3 is CASSFMGATEAFF. CDR3 bases: TGTGCCAGCAGCTTTATGGGGGCCACTGAAGCTTTCTTT.